The clone carrying this T cell receptor beta chain showed up just once. What it binds is unknown. Repertoires were generated with immunoSEQ multiplex PCR, while TCRdb's copy carries only in-frame clones and drops some. Among under 1,100,000 clones listed, about 84% were seen once. The sample comes from a study of shared clonotypes between healthy human individuals. Study outcomes and limitations: Across subsets, estimated richness was generally greater for naive than for memory populations. It was the non-shared clonotypes that had lower generation probabilities than clonotypes shared by all four donors. The authors sampled blood alone, and tissue repertoires likely differ.

Germline values: CDR1 KGHSH, CDR2 LQKENI. The V gene lost 0 bases and the J gene lost 2 bases, with 8 bases spanning the gap. This CDR3 contains 14 residues. This chain joins TRBV18 and TRBJ2-7, with D maybe TRBD2 (5 bases). Material: memory CD4+ T cells from PBMCs. The subset is: CD45RA-negative fraction. This clonotype was obtained from a man aged 18 to 35 in good health. Some clones in this sample may be carry-over from other donors' samples. The CDR3 sequence is CASSPPEATYEQYF. The CDR3 nucleotides are TGTGCCAGCTCACCACCGGAGGCAACCTACGAGCAGTACTTC. Full variable domain (remainder filled in from reference TRBV18 and TRBJ2-7): NAGVMQNPRHLVRRRGQEARLRCSPMKGHSHVYWYRQLPEEGLKFMVYLQKENIIDESGMPKERFSAEFPKEGPSILRIQQVVRGDSAAYFCASSPPEATYEQYFGPGTRLTVT.